This TCR beta chain was recorded in a study of identical twins. MiXCR, run by TCRdb on the 5' RACE reads, gives a single entry per CDR3 protein. The sample includes about 790,000 distinct CDR3 sequences, approximately 18% of them seen just once. Looked up from germline, CDR1 is LNHNV and CDR2 is YYDKDF (reference sequence). V was cut by 4 bases and J by 11 bases, with 23 bases left in between. This CDR3 comprises 15 residues. About this clonotype itself: The antigen is not known.

General observations from the study: The study reached conclusions through statistical analysis that was cross-sectional, not following the same donors. Insertions ran lower in abundant cord blood beta clonotypes, though not in memory repertoires.

This sample also belongs to another study, concerning T cells expressing NK-cell markers. That work adds: Sorted CD3+CD56+NKG2C+, CD3+CD56+NKG2C- and CD3+CD56-NKG2C+ T cells provided the TCR beta repertoires. Serological testing identified most of the eight sequenced donors as HCMV-seropositive and one as seronegative.

The V and J genes are TRBV15 and TRBJ1-2; maybe TRBD1 (5 bases). The receptor was isolated from a woman younger than 30 in good health. Source material: PBMCs. The CDR3 DNA sequence: TGTGCCACCAGCAAAACCTTCGGGGCTGGGGCCTTATACACCTTC. Translation gives CATSKTFGAGALYTF.